This TCR beta chain was sequenced in a study of cytomegalovirus exposure and HLA in healthy donors. Study-wide results and caveats: Associated with cytomegalovirus, according to the listing, were around 160 TCR beta chains. A later analysis associated some 16,000 TCR beta sequences with HLA alleles at a 0.05 false discovery rate.

For this clone: Its antigen is currently unknown.

PCR involved 60 Vbeta and 13 Jbeta primers. Assay used: immunoSEQ multiplex PCR; TCRdb lists only in-frame clones, some missing. The top ten hold around 1.4% of the sample, which has 130,000 or so clones, roughly 87% seen once. CDR1 is LNHDA, CDR2 SQIVND, per germline (reference sequence). The CDR3 covers 14 residues. V was cut by 3 bases and J by 3 bases, with 9 bases left in between. The rearrangement links TRBV19 to TRBJ1-3, with D tentatively TRBD1 (6 bases). The sample comprised PBMCs. The clonotype originates from a woman between 18 and 29 years old in good health and CMV-seronegative. For the CDR3, the DNA is TGTGCCAGTAGTATGTACAGGGATGGAAACACCATATATTTT. Amino acids: CASSMYRDGNTIYF.